This T cell receptor beta chain appears in the sequencing data of a study of brain T cells in children with intractable seizures. The sequenced cases were selected for having the highest brain T cell transcript signatures. There are a few counts of this clone. The table came from immunoSEQ multiplex PCR; TCRdb's copy has only in-frame clones and leaves some out. In the table there are around 70,000 clones, under 95% of which are singletons. This TCR derives from a boy in the first two years of life with tuberous sclerosis and intractable seizures. This specimen consisted of peripheral blood, obtained at surgery.

The CDR3 protein is CASSAYRAQETQYF. The CDR3, as DNA: TGTGCCAGCAGCGCATACAGGGCACAAGAGACCCAGTACTTC. This chain joins TRBV9 and TRBJ2-5, with a possible D match to TRBD1 (6 bases). V was shortened by 3 bases and J by 2 bases, with 11 bases between the two germline ends. The germline V gene encodes CDR1 SGDLS and CDR2 YYNGEE. The CDR3 is made up of 14 amino acids.